The rows below give T cell receptor beta chains drawn from one sample of a study of blood T cells in healthy people across ages. From the 5' RACE reads, TCRdb called clonotypes with MiXCR, one entry per CDR3 protein. Seen here are about 650,000 distinct CDR3 sequences, about 51% observed once, and the top ten hold approximately 13%. Sequences were obtained from blood. The receptor set was obtained from a woman over 75 in good health. CDR3s include the opening cysteine and the closing phenylalanine or tryptophan. Fields, in order: V gene, clone size, J gene, D gene, CDR3 DNA, CDR3 protein. A D gene is named only where the DNA matches it firmly. Size tells how often a clone was seen (once, few, many) or the class of an expanded clone, and some rows leave it out.

>TRBV12-3/TRBV12-4|.|TRBJ2-5|.
TGTGCCAGCAGCACGAGCGTGCGGGAGACCCAGTACTTC
CASSTSVRETQYF
>TRBV7-6|.|TRBJ2-5|.
TGTGCCAGCAGCTTAGGGGGTACCTTCTACCAAGAGACCCAGTACTTC
CASSLGGTFYQETQYF
>TRBV10-3|.|TRBJ2-3|.
TGTGCCATCAGTGATCTGGGGCCAGATACGCAGTATTTT
CAISDLGPDTQYF
>TRBV15|.|TRBJ2-5|TRBD1
TGTGCCACCAGCAGGGGGGACAGGGGCCAAGAGACCCAGTACTTC
CATSRGDRGQETQYF
>TRBV20-1|.|TRBJ2-5|.
TGCAGTGCTAGACCCACCTCGGCGGGGCAAGAGACCCAGTACTTC
CSARPTSAGQETQYF
>TRBV28|few|TRBJ2-6|.
TGTGCCAGCAGTGGAGGGGGTATCATTGGGGCCAACGTCCTGACTTTC
CASSGGGIIGANVLTF
>TRBV6-2/TRBV6-3|.|TRBJ1-1|TRBD1
TGTGCCAGCAGTTACATTCGGGACAGGGCGACCAAAAACCTGAACACTGAAGCTTTCTTT
CASSYIRDRATKNLNTEAFF
>TRBV29-1|.|TRBJ2-3|TRBD2
TGCAGCCCCCCGTGCGGGAGGAAGACAGATACGCAGTATTTT
CSPPCGRKTDTQYF
>TRBV29-1|many|TRBJ2-5|TRBD1
TGCAGCGGACCGGGACAGGGACTTTTACAGTACTTC
CSGPGQGLLQYF
>TRBV7-9|many|TRBJ2-7|.
TGTGCCAGCAGCTTCCCCGTTTATGACCAGCAGTACTTC
CASSFPVYDQQYF
>TRBV2|.|TRBJ2-3|.
TGTGCCAGCAGTCGGAGACTAGGGGGCACAGATACGCAGTATTTT
CASSRRLGGTDTQYF
>TRBV4-3|.|TRBJ2-4|.
TGCGCCAGCAGCCAAGATTCAGACACCCGAAAAAACATTCAGTACTTC
CASSQDSDTRKNIQYF
>TRBV20-1|.|TRBJ1-5|TRBD1
TGCAGTGCTACCGGGACAGGGGAAGGCAGCAATCAGCCCCAGCATTTT
CSATGTGEGSNQPQHF
>TRBV6-5|.|TRBJ2-7|.
TGTGCCAGCAGTTACGGGGTGCCCTCCTACGAGCAGTACTTC
CASSYGVPSYEQYF
>TRBV27|.|TRBJ2-3|.
TGTGCCAGCAGTTTGGTGGGGGGCGTAGATACGCAGTATTTT
CASSLVGGVDTQYF
>TRBV12-5|.|TRBJ2-1|.
TGTGCTAGAGGCACCGTTTATATTGGGGGGCGGTGGGAGCAGTTCTTC
CARGTVYIGGRWEQFF
>TRBV7-9|few|TRBJ2-4|.
TGTGCCAGCAGCTTAGGGGGCGCCGGCTCAGGGAACATTCAGTACTTC
CASSLGGAGSGNIQYF
>TRBV7-2|many|TRBJ1-4|TRBD1
TGTGCCAGCAGCTTAGCGTTCGGGACAGGGGTTCGAGCTAATGAAAAACTGTTTTTT
CASSLAFGTGVRANEKLFF
>TRBV9|.|TRBJ2-7|TRBD2
TGTGCCAGCAGCGTGGGTAGCGGGGGGTCCTACGAGCAGTACTTC
CASSVGSGGSYEQYF
>TRBV2|many|TRBJ1-4|.
TGTGCCAGCGGGGTAGGGGAGAAACTGTTTTTT
CASGVGEKLFF
>TRBV9|many|TRBJ2-1|TRBD2
TGTGCCAGCAGCGTGACTAGCGGGAGCATTGAGCAGTTCTTC
CASSVTSGSIEQFF
>TRBV12-3/TRBV12-4|many|TRBJ2-1|.
TGTGCCAGCACGCGAGACTACAATGAGCAGTTCTTC
CASTRDYNEQFF
>TRBV10-3|.|TRBJ1-1|TRBD1
TGTGCCATCAGTGAGCTTAGGGACAGGGGAGCTGAAGCTTTCTTT
CAISELRDRGAEAFF
>TRBV12-3/TRBV12-4|.|TRBJ2-3|.
TGTGCCAGCAGTTTAACCGCAGCCCTGGGGACAGATACGCAGTATTTT
CASSLTAALGTDTQYF
>TRBV6-1|few|TRBJ1-6|.
TGTCCCCTCGGGCGACCGGGCTTACCGTCGCTCCATAATTCACCCCTCCACTTT
CPLGRPGLPSLHNSPLHF
>TRBV29-1|.|TRBJ2-1|TRBD2
TGCAGCGAAGGACTAGCGGGCCACAATGAGCAGTTCTTC
CSEGLAGHNEQFF
>TRBV12-3/TRBV12-4|.|TRBJ1-2|.
TGTGCCAGCAGTTTCATATCGGATGGCTACACCTTC
CASSFISDGYTF
>TRBV12-5|.|TRBJ2-1|.
TGTGCTAGTGCTGGGGCATCCTACAATGAGCAGTTCTTC
CASAGASYNEQFF
>TRBV18|.|TRBJ2-1|.
TGTGCCAGCTCACCACCTACGGGGGGCGGTAACAATGAGCAGTTCTTC
CASSPPTGGGNNEQFF
>TRBV2|.|TRBJ1-4|.
TGTGCCAGCAGTGCCGGGCATGAGGAAGAAAAACTGTTTTTT
CASSAGHEEEKLFF
>TRBV7-9|.|TRBJ2-1|.
TGTGCCAGCAGCTTGGCTAAAGGGGGTTCGGATGAGCAGTTCTTC
CASSLAKGGSDEQFF
>TRBV7-2|few|TRBJ2-1|TRBD2
TGTGCCAGCAGCTTAGTACGACTAGCGGGGGCCTCCTACAATGAGCAGTTCTTC
CASSLVRLAGASYNEQFF
>TRBV21-1|few|TRBJ2-1|.
TGTGCCAGCAGCAAAGCTAAGCGGGGGTCCTACAATGAGCAGTTCTTC
CASSKAKRGSYNEQFF
>TRBV20-1|.|TRBJ2-3|.
TGCAGTGCAGAGGGGGGGGGGAGCGCAGATACGCAGTATTTT
CSAEGGGSADTQYF
>TRBV12-3/TRBV12-4|many|TRBJ2-1|TRBD2
TGTGCCAGCAGTTCGACTAGCAGCTCCTACAATGAGCAGTTCTTC
CASSSTSSSYNEQFF
>TRBV27|.|TRBJ1-4|.
TGTGCCAGCAGTCCGCCAGGGCTTTCGGAAGAAAAACTGTTTTTT
CASSPPGLSEEKLFF
>TRBV12-3/TRBV12-4|.|TRBJ1-1|.
TGTGCCAGCAGCCCGATTAAAGGAGAAGCTTTCTTT
CASSPIKGEAFF
>TRBV24-1|.|TRBJ2-7|.
TGTGCCACCAGTGATTGCAGGACCTCCTACGAGCAGTACTTC
CATSDCRTSYEQYF
>TRBV20-1|many|TRBJ2-1|.
TGCAGTGCTAACCACGCCAATGAGCAGTTCTTC
CSANHANEQFF
>TRBV4-2|few|TRBJ2-6|.
TGTGCCAGCAGCCAAGATCGGGGCCGCCTAGGCCCCCTGACTTTC
CASSQDRGRLGPLTF
>TRBV12-3/TRBV12-4|.|TRBJ2-7|TRBD2
TGTGCCAGCAGTTTGGGCGGGAGCCTCAAGTACAATGAGCAGTACTTC
CASSLGGSLKYNEQYF
>TRBV5-1|.|TRBJ1-2|.
TGCGCCAGCAGCTTGGAAGGGGAAGGCTACACCTTC
CASSLEGEGYTF
>TRBV12-3/TRBV12-4|.|TRBJ2-3|.
TGTGCCAACAGAGGACTCACAGATACGCAGTATTTT
CANRGLTDTQYF
>TRBV9|many|TRBJ2-5|.
TGTGCCAGCAGCGTAGGTCCCGAAACGATAGAGACCCAGTACTTC
CASSVGPETIETQYF
>TRBV9|few|TRBJ2-5|.
TGTGCCAGCAGCCCCTCCGGCATCTACAATGAGCAGTACTTC
CASSPSGIYNEQYF
>TRBV20-1|few|TRBJ2-2|.
TGCAGTGCTAGAGCGGATCGGCGGGGTAACACCGGGGAGCTGTTTTTT
CSARADRRGNTGELFF
>TRBV10-3|few|TRBJ1-3|.
TGTGCCGTCCGCCCCGTCTCACGGGACACCATATATTTT
CAVRPVSRDTIYF
>TRBV6-6|.|TRBJ2-3|.
TGTGCCAGCAGCCGTATCGAGGAATTCACTAACACAGATACGCAGTATTTT
CASSRIEEFTNTDTQYF
>TRBV9|.|TRBJ2-3|.
TGTGCCAGCAGCGTAGGAGGGGATGCAGATACGCAGTATTTT
CASSVGGDADTQYF
>TRBV7-6|.|TRBJ2-5|.
TGTGCCAGCAGCCGGTCTGCGGAACTAGCTGGTGAGACCCAGTACTTC
CASSRSAELAGETQYF
>TRBV5-1|.|TRBJ2-3|.
TGCGCCAGCAGGTTAGCAACAGATACGCAGTATTTT
CASRLATDTQYF
>TRBV7-2|many|TRBJ2-4|.
TGTGCCAGCAGTTTAACCAGGGGGGGAAACATTCAGTACTTC
CASSLTRGGNIQYF
>TRBV29-1|.|TRBJ2-6|TRBD1
TGCAGCGTTGAGGCGACAGGGGTGTCTGGGGCCAACGTCCTGACTTTC
CSVEATGVSGANVLTF
>TRBV29-1|few|TRBJ1-1|.
TGCAGCGTTGGTGGCGCGGTGAACACTGAAGCTTTCTTT
CSVGGAVNTEAFF
>TRBV10-3|many|TRBJ2-7|.
TGTGCCATCAGCGGGCAGGGAAGCTACGAGCAGTACTTC
CAISGQGSYEQYF
>TRBV5-1|.|TRBJ2-7|TRBD2
TGCGCCAGCAGCCCCACCCTAGCGGGGGGATCCTACGAGCAGTACTTC
CASSPTLAGGSYEQYF
>TRBV5-1|.|TRBJ2-5|TRBD1
TGCGCCAGCGGGGACAGTGGCCCCCAAGAGACCCAGTACTTC
CASGDSGPQETQYF
>TRBV5-1|.|TRBJ2-3|.
TGCGCCAGCAGCCCCTCAGGGGTCCCGTCATTCACAGATACGCAGTATTTT
CASSPSGVPSFTDTQYF
>TRBV25-1|.|TRBJ2-1|.
TGTGCCAGCAGTGAAACGAGGGATGGGTATGAGCAGTTCTTC
CASSETRDGYEQFF
>TRBV7-9|.|TRBJ2-7|.
TGTGCCAGCAGCCGTGGTGACAGCGAGCAGTACTTC
CASSRGDSEQYF